Listed below are T cell receptor beta chains from one sample, sequenced in a study of T cell responses to AZD1222 COVID-19 vaccine. Some clones are missing from TCRdb's copy, which holds only in-frame ones; the method was immunoSEQ multiplex PCR. The repertoire holds some 170,000 clones, with under 95% as singletons. Sequenced here: peripheral blood, sampled 28 days after the second AZD1222 dose. The receptors come from an adult who received the AZD1222 COVID-19 vaccine. The conserved cysteine and the conserved F or W are not part of the CDR3 here. The order of the fields is CDR3 length, J gene, V gene, CDR3 protein.

CDR3 length: 16; J gene: TRBJ1-3; V gene: TRBV5-1; CDR3 protein: ASSLLFGTVSSGNTIY
CDR3 length: 12; J gene: TRBJ1-1; V gene: TRBV6-6; CDR3 protein: ASSYGSYGTEAF
CDR3 length: 16; J gene: TRBJ1-5; V gene: TRBV19; CDR3 protein: ASNIGGLEGTSNQPQH
CDR3 length: 12; J gene: TRBJ1-5; V gene: TRBV18; CDR3 protein: ASSLTGGGQPQH
CDR3 length: 11; J gene: TRBJ1-5; V gene: TRBV6-5; CDR3 protein: ASSYFQNQPQH
CDR3 length: 12; J gene: TRBJ2-7; V gene: TRBV9; CDR3 protein: ASSRDIPPYEQY
CDR3 length: 13; J gene: TRBJ1-1; V gene: TRBV19; CDR3 protein: ASTTARPVNTEAF
CDR3 length: 16; J gene: TRBJ1-2; V gene: TRBV2; CDR3 protein: ASSEALPGRGGIYGYT
CDR3 length: 14; J gene: TRBJ2-3; V gene: TRBV5-6; CDR3 protein: ASRGWTSGRRDTQY
CDR3 length: 10; J gene: TRBJ1-2; V gene: TRBV7-8; CDR3 protein: ASSSVNYGYT
CDR3 length: 13; J gene: TRBJ1-3; V gene: TRBV7-2; CDR3 protein: ASSPQGGEENTIY
CDR3 length: 12; J gene: TRBJ1-6; V gene: TRBV28; CDR3 protein: ASRGRQGNSPLH
CDR3 length: 13; J gene: TRBJ2-5; V gene: TRBV5-6; CDR3 protein: ASSLRTAGRETQY
CDR3 length: 11; J gene: TRBJ1-1; V gene: TRBV13; CDR3 protein: ASSSQGITEAF
CDR3 length: 12; J gene: TRBJ1-4; V gene: TRBV19; CDR3 protein: ASSFQGVEEKLF
CDR3 length: 12; J gene: TRBJ1-1; V gene: TRBV10-3; CDR3 protein: AIRQQGANTEAF
CDR3 length: 14; J gene: TRBJ1-3; V gene: TRBV30; CDR3 protein: AWSASGQYPGNTIY
CDR3 length: 11; J gene: TRBJ2-4; V gene: TRBV5-1; CDR3 protein: ASSLAGTSIQY
CDR3 length: 12; J gene: TRBJ1-5; V gene: TRBV19; CDR3 protein: ASSPEGAHQPQH
CDR3 length: 13; J gene: TRBJ2-2; V gene: TRBV2; CDR3 protein: ASSDGAGSTGELF
CDR3 length: 11; J gene: TRBJ1-5; V gene: TRBV27; CDR3 protein: ASSPGLDQPQH
CDR3 length: 14; J gene: TRBJ1-1; V gene: TRBV13; CDR3 protein: ASSLKGFTMNTEAF
CDR3 length: 10; J gene: TRBJ2-5; V gene: TRBV12-3/TRBV12-4; CDR3 protein: ASSLGRGTQY
CDR3 length: 14; J gene: TRBJ2-2; V gene: TRBV14; CDR3 protein: ASSPSSKTSTGELF
CDR3 length: 12; J gene: TRBJ1-1; V gene: TRBV7-9; CDR3 protein: ASSSGHLNTEAF
CDR3 length: 12; J gene: TRBJ2-5; V gene: TRBV7-2; CDR3 protein: ASSLSGGQETQY
CDR3 length: 12; J gene: TRBJ2-3; V gene: TRBV19; CDR3 protein: ASSFVRGTDTQY
CDR3 length: 14; J gene: TRBJ1-6; V gene: TRBV7-8; CDR3 protein: ASSLQTQGNNSPLH
CDR3 length: 14; J gene: TRBJ1-5; V gene: TRBV30; CDR3 protein: AWSSDRAAGNQPQH
CDR3 length: 14; J gene: TRBJ2-4; V gene: TRBV27; CDR3 protein: ASSVNRGGWENIQY
CDR3 length: 11; J gene: TRBJ1-1; V gene: TRBV5-1; CDR3 protein: ASRQGYDTEAF
CDR3 length: 14; J gene: TRBJ2-7; V gene: TRBV6-6; CDR3 protein: ASSYSIGPAKYEQY
CDR3 length: 13; J gene: TRBJ1-1; V gene: TRBV18; CDR3 protein: ASSPMGQGYTEAF
CDR3 length: 12; J gene: TRBJ1-4; V gene: TRBV27; CDR3 protein: ASSFGVLNEKLF
CDR3 length: 12; J gene: TRBJ2-3; V gene: TRBV5-1; CDR3 protein: ASSLGLATDTQY
CDR3 length: 13; J gene: TRBJ1-2; V gene: TRBV19; CDR3 protein: ASSGRPKTAYGYT
CDR3 length: 12; J gene: TRBJ2-5; V gene: TRBV19; CDR3 protein: ASSPNSRGETQY
CDR3 length: 12; J gene: TRBJ1-5; V gene: TRBV19; CDR3 protein: ASSTRPSNQPQH
CDR3 length: 11; J gene: TRBJ2-1; V gene: TRBV9; CDR3 protein: ASTSFVGNEQF
CDR3 length: 12; J gene: TRBJ2-3; V gene: TRBV5-1; CDR3 protein: ASSFDTSTDTQY
CDR3 length: 10; J gene: TRBJ2-5; V gene: TRBV3-1/TRBV3-2; CDR3 protein: ASSQGSGPGY
CDR3 length: 13; J gene: TRBJ2-2; V gene: TRBV10-2; CDR3 protein: ASRSRNLGTGELF
CDR3 length: 9; J gene: TRBJ2-5; V gene: TRBV12-3/TRBV12-4; CDR3 protein: ASSFGETQY
CDR3 length: 12; J gene: TRBJ1-1; V gene: TRBV27; CDR3 protein: ASSLTRVNTEAF
CDR3 length: 12; J gene: TRBJ2-7; V gene: TRBV30; CDR3 protein: AWTYDKSSYEQY
CDR3 length: 12; J gene: TRBJ1-1; V gene: TRBV28; CDR3 protein: ASTRGGWWTEAF
CDR3 length: 16; J gene: TRBJ1-2; V gene: TRBV7-6; CDR3 protein: ASSLGQEQGTSDYGYT
CDR3 length: 12; J gene: TRBJ1-2; V gene: TRBV27; CDR3 protein: ASSQINRGHGYT
CDR3 length: 10; J gene: TRBJ1-1; V gene: TRBV6-2/TRBV6-3; CDR3 protein: ASSYVNTEAF
CDR3 length: 12; J gene: TRBJ1-1; V gene: TRBV19; CDR3 protein: ASSIVSLNTEAF
CDR3 length: 14; J gene: TRBJ2-7; V gene: TRBV14; CDR3 protein: ASSPNGWRTPYEQY
CDR3 length: 10; J gene: TRBJ2-1; V gene: TRBV6-2/TRBV6-3; CDR3 protein: ASSLTSAEQF
CDR3 length: 13; J gene: TRBJ1-1; V gene: TRBV5-1; CDR3 protein: ASTNGRSPSAEAF
CDR3 length: 11; J gene: TRBJ1-1; V gene: TRBV3-1/TRBV3-2; CDR3 protein: ASSRQGETEAF
CDR3 length: 12; J gene: TRBJ1-4; V gene: TRBV7-9; CDR3 protein: ASSLERTGEKLF